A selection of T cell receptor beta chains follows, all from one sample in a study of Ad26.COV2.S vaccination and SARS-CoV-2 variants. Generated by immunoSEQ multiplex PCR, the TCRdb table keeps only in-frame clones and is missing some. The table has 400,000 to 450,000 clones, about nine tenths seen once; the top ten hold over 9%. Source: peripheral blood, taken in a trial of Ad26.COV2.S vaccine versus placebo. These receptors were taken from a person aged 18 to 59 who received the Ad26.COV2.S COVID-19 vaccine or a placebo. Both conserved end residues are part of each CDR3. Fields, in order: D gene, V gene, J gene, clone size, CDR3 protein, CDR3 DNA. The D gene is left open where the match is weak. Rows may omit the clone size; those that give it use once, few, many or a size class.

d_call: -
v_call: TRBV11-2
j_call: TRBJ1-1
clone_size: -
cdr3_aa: CASSLMEGGEAFF
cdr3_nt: TGTGCCAGCAGCCTAATGGAGGGGGGTGAAGCTTTCTTT

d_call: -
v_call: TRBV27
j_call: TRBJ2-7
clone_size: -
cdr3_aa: CASSLSGYPFEQYF
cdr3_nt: TGTGCCAGCAGTTTGTCAGGGTATCCCTTCGAGCAGTACTTC

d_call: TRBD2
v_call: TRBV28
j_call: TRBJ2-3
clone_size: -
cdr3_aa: CASSLGTSGRADTQYF
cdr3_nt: TGTGCCAGCAGTTTAGGGACTAGCGGGAGAGCAGATACGCAGTATTTT

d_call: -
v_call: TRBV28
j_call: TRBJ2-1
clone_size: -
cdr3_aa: CASSLGYSYNEQFF
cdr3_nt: TGTGCCAGCAGTCTTGGGTACTCCTACAATGAGCAGTTCTTC

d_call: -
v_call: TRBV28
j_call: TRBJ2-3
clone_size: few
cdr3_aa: CATSHGSDTQYF
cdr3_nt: TGTGCCACCAGCCACGGGTCAGATACGCAGTATTTT

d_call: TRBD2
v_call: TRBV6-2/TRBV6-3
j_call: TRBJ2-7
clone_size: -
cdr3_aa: CASSPLAGAIEQYF
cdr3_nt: TGTGCCAGCAGTCCACTAGCGGGAGCGATCGAGCAGTACTTC

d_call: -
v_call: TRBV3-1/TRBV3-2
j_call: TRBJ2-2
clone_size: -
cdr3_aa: CASSPTAMGQKNTGELFF
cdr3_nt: TGTGCCAGCAGCCCCACAGCGATGGGGCAGAAGAACACCGGGGAGCTGTTTTTT

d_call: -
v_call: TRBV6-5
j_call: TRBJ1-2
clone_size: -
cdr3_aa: CASSYSGTHYGYTF
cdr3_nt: TGTGCCAGCAGTTACTCGGGGACGCACTATGGCTACACCTTC

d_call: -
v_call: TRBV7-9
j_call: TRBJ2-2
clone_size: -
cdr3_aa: CASSLGQMNTGELFF
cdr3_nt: TGTGCCAGCAGCTTAGGGCAGATGAACACCGGGGAGCTGTTTTTT

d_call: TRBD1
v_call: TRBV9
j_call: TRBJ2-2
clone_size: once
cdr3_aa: CASSSGTENTGELFF
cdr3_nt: TGTGCCAGCAGCTCAGGGACAGAAAACACCGGGGAGCTGTTTTTT

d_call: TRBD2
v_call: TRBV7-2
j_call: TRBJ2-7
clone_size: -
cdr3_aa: CASSLVTSGGSSYEQYF
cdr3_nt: TGTGCCAGCAGCTTAGTGACTAGCGGGGGGAGCTCCTACGAGCAGTACTTC

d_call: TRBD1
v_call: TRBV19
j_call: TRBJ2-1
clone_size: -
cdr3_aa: CASSMTGDHYNEQFF
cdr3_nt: TGTGCCAGTAGTATGACAGGGGACCATTACAATGAGCAGTTCTTC